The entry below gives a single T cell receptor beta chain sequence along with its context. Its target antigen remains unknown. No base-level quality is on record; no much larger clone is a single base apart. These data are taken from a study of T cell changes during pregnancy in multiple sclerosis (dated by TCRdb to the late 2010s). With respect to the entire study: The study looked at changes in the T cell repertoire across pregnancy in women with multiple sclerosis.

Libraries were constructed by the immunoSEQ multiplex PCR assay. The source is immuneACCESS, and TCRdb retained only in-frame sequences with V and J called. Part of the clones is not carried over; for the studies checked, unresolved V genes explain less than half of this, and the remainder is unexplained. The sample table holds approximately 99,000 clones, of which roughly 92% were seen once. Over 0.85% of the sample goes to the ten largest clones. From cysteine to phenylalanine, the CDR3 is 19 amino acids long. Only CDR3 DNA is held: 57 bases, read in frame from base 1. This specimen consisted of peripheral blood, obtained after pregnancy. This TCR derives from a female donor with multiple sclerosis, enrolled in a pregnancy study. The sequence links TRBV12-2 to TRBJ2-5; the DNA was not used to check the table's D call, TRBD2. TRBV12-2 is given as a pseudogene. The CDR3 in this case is CASRLGRRTSGRGWETQYF. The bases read TGTGCAAGTCGCTTAGGGAGGAGGACTAGCGGGAGAGGGTGGGAGACCCAGTACTTC.